This TCR beta chain was identified during a study of cytomegalovirus exposure and HLA in healthy donors. Study information: The platform used for the approximately 120 validation repertoires matched that of the roughly 700 first-cohort repertoires, a later analysis reported. Study-wide points: The tendency of first-cohort TCR clusters to co-occur in the 90 to 150 validation repertoires was the finding of a later analysis. The study designated 150 to 200 TCR beta chains cytomegalovirus-associated.

Remarks on this clone: The antigen is undetermined.

Some clones are missing from TCRdb's copy, which holds only in-frame ones; the method was immunoSEQ multiplex PCR. The sample has more than 45,000 clones; 85% to 95% are singletons. V lost 2 bases and J 3 bases, leaving 11 bases between the germline ends. This CDR3 has 15 amino acids. Germline V CDR1 and CDR2: MDHEN, SYDVKM. The J gene is TRBJ1-5, the V gene TRBV28, with D unresolved. This receptor was taken from a young man in good health and CMV-seronegative. The specimen sequenced was PBMCs. CDR3 amino acids: CASSLGRAYNQPQHF. The CDR3 DNA reads TGTGCCAGCAGTTTAGGGAGGGCCTACAATCAGCCCCAGCATTTT.